Listed here is a single T cell receptor (beta chain). Its antigen is undetermined. The record originates from a study of OX40 agonist ivuxolimab in advanced cancers. Study-wide context: Patient treatment consisted of intravenous ivuxolimab administration every 2 weeks at 0.01 to 10 mg/kg. Two cutaneous melanoma patients and one hepatocellular carcinoma patient, three in all, had partial responses. The eligibility criteria allowed prior anti-PD-1, anti-PD-L1 or anti-CTLA-4 therapy, and 30% to 45% had some. Study findings and constraints: Low normalized T-cell clonal expansion was additionally recorded for some nonresponders.

Assay: immunoSEQ multiplex PCR; the TCRdb copy retains only in-frame clones and omits some. The sample contains tens of thousands of clones, 80% to 90% of which appear only once. CDR3 length: 19 residues. With 7 bases clipped from V and 2 bases from J, the junction kept 17 bases outside the gene matches. Germline values: CDR1 MNHEY, CDR2 SMNVEV (reference sequence). This specimen was CD4+ or CD8+ T cells sorted from blood, taken in a trial of the OX40 agonist ivuxolimab. The chain employs TRBV27 and TRBJ2-1; 10 bases align to TRBD2. The origin of this receptor is an adult with an advanced solid tumor such as melanoma, head and neck, liver or kidney cancer. The CDR3 spells CASTRLAGKGVGTYNEQFF. The CDR3 bases are TGTGCCAGCACCAGACTAGCGGGCAAAGGAGTAGGAACCTACAATGAGCAGTTCTTC.